These 17 T cell receptor beta chains share one sample of origin, sequenced in a study of identical twins. TCRdb independently ran MiXCR on the 5' RACE reads; one entry per CDR3 protein. Of 150,000 or so distinct CDR3 sequences listed, around 3.4% were seen once; the top ten hold around 8.1%. The specimen was memory T cells sorted from blood. These TCRs come from a man younger than 35 in good health.

At least ten counts were recorded for this clonotype. The chain carries TRBV5-1 and TRBJ2-3; 11 nucleotides match TRBD2. J was trimmed by 0 bases and V by 2 bases; bases with no gene match: 5. Germline V gene sequence: CDR1 SGHRS, CDR2 YFSETQ. The CDR3 has 17 residues. Written as DNA, the CDR3 is TGCGCCAGCAGCTTAATGACTAGCGGGGCCAGCACAGATACGCAGTATTTT. It codes for CASSLMTSGASTDTQYF.

This clonotype has at least ten counts. This chain joins TRBV7-2 and TRBJ1-2; 7 bases line up with TRBD1. Trimming removed 6 bases from V and 6 bases from J; junction bases left unmatched: 10. CDR1 SGHTA and CDR2 FQGNSA come from the germline V gene. The CDR3 is 14 residues long. CDR3 region: CASSWDSPRDGYTF. DNA for the CDR3: TGTGCCAGCAGTTGGGACAGCCCAAGAGATGGCTACACCTTC.

This clonotype was seen at least ten times. V is TRBV3-1 and J is TRBJ2-3; perhaps TRBD2 as D (7 bases). The germline V gene has CDR1 LGHDT and CDR2 YNNKEL (reference sequence). V was shortened by 2 bases and J by 6 bases, with 12 bases between the two germline ends. The CDR3 covers 14 residues. CDR3 bases: TGTGCCAGCAGCCAACGGGGGGCCAGGGATACGCAGTATTTT. Its protein product is CASSQRGARDTQYF.

This clonotype occurred many times. The chain has TRBV3-1 and TRBJ2-7; 11 bases line up with TRBD2. The J segment lost 5 bases and the V segment lost 2 bases, leaving 8 bases of the junction unmatched. The CDR3 is 16 amino acids. Germline CDR1 reads LGHDT; CDR2 reads YNNKEL (reference sequence). This chain's CDR3 is CASSQTTSGSFHEQYF. As DNA, the CDR3 is TGTGCCAGCAGCCAAACAACTAGCGGGAGTTTCCACGAGCAGTACTTC.

At least ten counts were recorded for this clonotype. This chain joins TRBV6-2 or TRBV6-3 and TRBJ2-1; TRBD2 aligns across 7 bases. This CDR3 has 14 amino acids. The junction had 12 bases not matched to a gene; V was cut back by 9 bases and J by 7 bases. CDR1 is MNHEY, CDR2 SVGEGT, per germline. Written as DNA, the CDR3 is TGTGCCAGTGGGGGGGACGGCCGATGGAATGAGCAGTTCTTC. This encodes CASGGDGRWNEQFF.

In this sample, this clonotype turned up many times. The J gene is TRBJ1-3, the V gene TRBV3-1; 7 positions match TRBD1. Germline assignment: CDR1 LGHDT and CDR2 YNNKEL (reference sequence). J lost 1 base, V lost 2 bases, and 8 bases had no gene match. The CDR3 sequence is 17 residues long. In DNA, the CDR3 is TGTGCCAGCAGCCAATTCCCGGGACAGACATCTGGAAACACCATATATTTT. It is translated as CASSQFPGQTSGNTIYF.

In this sample, this clonotype turned up many times. The chain uses TRBV4-3 and TRBJ2-5; D possibly uses TRBD1 or TRBD2 (6 bases each). Germline V gives CDR1 LGHNA, CDR2 YSLEER. CDR3 length equals 15 residues. Trimming cost V 0 bases and J 3 bases, with 11 bases left between them. The CDR3 protein is CASSQDSGGEETQYF. The DNA of the CDR3 is TGCGCCAGCAGCCAAGATTCCGGGGGCGAAGAGACCCAGTACTTC.

There are many counts of this clonotype. One end of the junction does not line up with germline, which may come from a read error. The chain has TRBV12-3 or TRBV12-4 and TRBJ2-1; D is possibly TRBD1 (5 bases). The CDR3 has 12 residues. CDR3 sequence: CASSPTLAWGLF. The CDR3 DNA is TGTGCCAGCAGTCCGACGTTGGCCTGGGGCCTCTTC.

The J gene is TRBJ2-1, the V gene TRBV18; D is perhaps TRBD1 (5 bases). Trimming stripped 3 bases from V and 3 bases from J, with 15 bases between. CDR1 is KGHSH and CDR2 is LQKENI in the germline V gene. The CDR3 is made up of 16 amino acids. The CDR3 here is CASSPGTTALYNEQFF. The CDR3 DNA reads as TGTGCCAGCTCACCCGGTACGACAGCACTCTACAATGAGCAGTTCTTC.

This clonotype was counted many times. V gene TRBV5-1 combines with J gene TRBJ2-3; D gene uncertain. Germline V CDR1 and CDR2: SGHRS, YFSETQ. This CDR3 region has 13 residues. Between the trimmed V and J ends, which lost 4 bases and 0 bases, there was a span of 6 bases. The CDR3 is CASSLYSTDTQYF. In DNA, the CDR3 is TGCGCCAGCAGCCTATATAGCACAGATACGCAGTATTTT.

This clonotype was seen at least ten times. CDR3 residues: CATSETSALVDEQFF. The CDR3 DNA is TGTGCCACCAGTGAGACTAGCGCCCTCGTCGATGAGCAGTTCTTC. This rearrangement joins TRBV24-1 to TRBJ2-1; 8 nucleotides line up with TRBD2. CDR3 length: 15 residues. Trimming at V came to 4 bases and at J to 8 bases, leaving 9 bases not matched to a gene. Germline CDR1 and CDR2: KGHDR and SFDVKD.

This clonotype appeared many times. The rearrangement links TRBV4-2 to TRBJ2-7; D gene uncertain. The germline CDR1 and CDR2 sequences are LGHNA and YNFKEQ. The ends were cut back, 0 bases at V and 2 bases at J, with 14 bases in the middle. The CDR3 consists of 16 residues. In DNA form, the CDR3 reads TGTGCCAGCAGCCAAGATGCGTCGCAAGCTCCCTACGAGCAGTACTTC. This encodes CASSQDASQAPYEQYF.

There are many counts of this clonotype. This chain joins TRBV12-3 or TRBV12-4 and TRBJ2-2; D gene ambiguous. V was cut by 9 bases and J by 6 bases, with 17 bases left in between. The CDR3 totals 14 residues. The CDR3 nucleotides are TGTGCCAGTAACCTTGCCCCTTTACCCGGGGAGCTGTTTTTT. Protein sequence: CASNLAPLPGELFF.

The rearrangement links TRBV20-1 to TRBJ2-3; 16 nucleotides line up with TRBD2. V shed 6 bases and J 4 bases; nucleotides not matched to a gene: 7. CDR3 length: 16 residues. Germline CDR1 is DFQATT and CDR2 is SNEGSKA (reference sequence). CDR3 bases: TGCAGTGCGAGAATGGGACTAGCGGGAGGGGCAGATACGCAGTATTTT. As protein: CSARMGLAGGADTQYF.

This clonotype was seen ten or more times. The genes are TRBV28 and TRBJ2-5; D gene unclear. The CDR3 is made up of 13 amino acids. Germline V gene lookup returns CDR1 MDHEN and CDR2 SYDVKM. Trimming took off 2 bases at V and 3 bases at J, with 7 bases between the two ends. The CDR3 loop is CASSLEEKETQYF. The DNA of the CDR3 is TGTGCCAGCAGTTTAGAGGAAAAAGAGACCCAGTACTTC.

This clonotype has at least ten counts. The CDR3 region has the DNA TGTGCCAGCAGCAGACCCGGGACAGGGGGCATGAACACTGAAGCTTTCTTT. This sequence encodes CASSRPGTGGMNTEAFF. The V and J genes are TRBV6-1 and TRBJ1-1; the match to TRBD1 covers 12 bases. CDR3 length: 17 residues. Germline lookup yields CDR1 MNHNS and CDR2 SASEGT. J gave up 0 bases and V 6 bases, and 8 bases lay outside the gene matches.

In its sample, this clonotype was seen many times. This chain links TRBV28 with TRBJ2-3; tentatively, D is TRBD1 (5 bases). Deletions cut 3 bases from V and 1 base from J, with 11 bases between. The CDR3 covers 15 residues. Per germline, CDR1 MDHEN and CDR2 SYDVKM. The DNA of the CDR3 is TGTGCCAGCAGTTTTGCCGAAGGGGGCACAGATACGCAGTATTTT. It yields the protein CASSFAEGGTDTQYF. Using reference TRBV28 and TRBJ2-3 for the parts outside the CDR3, the full variable domain is DVKVTQSSRYLVKRTGEKVFLECVQDMDHENMFWYRQDPGLGLRLIYFSYDVKMKEKGDIPEGYSVSREKKERFSLILESASTNQTSMYLCASSFAEGGTDTQYFGPGTRLTVL.